Each of the 31 T cell receptor beta chains below was sequenced from the same sample in a study of blood T cell repertoires in COVID-19. Measured with immunoSEQ multiplex PCR; TCRdb has only the in-frame clones, and not every one. The sample holds some 250,000 clones, roughly nine tenths seen once. The sample taken for sequencing was PBMCs or T cells enriched from blood (not recorded which). The receptors were sampled from a human donor in a cohort exposed to, infected with or recovered from COVID-19 (not recorded which). The donor label of this sample is uncertain.

This chain joins TRBV2 and TRBJ2-5; TRBD2 matches 8 bases. The CDR3 loop spans 15 amino acids. Germline trimming cut 8 bases from V and 1 base from J; bases unmatched to any gene: 9. In germline, CDR1 is SNHLY, CDR2 FYNNEI. The CDR3 is CASSLGAGGQETQYF. CDR3 in DNA: TGTGCCAGCTCTTTAGGGGCGGGGGGCCAAGAGACCCAGTACTTC.

The chain combines TRBV29-1 with TRBJ1-1; D call uncertain. The CDR3 totals 12 residues. The germline CDR1 and CDR2 sequences are SQVTM and ANQGSEA. Trimming took 4 bases from V and 4 from J, leaving 10 bases between them. As DNA, the CDR3 is TGCAGCGTTGGGTCCGCCGGCACTGAAGCTTTCTTT. This codes for CSVGSAGTEAFF.

V gene TRBV7-2 combines with J gene TRBJ1-5; 8 bases align to TRBD1. The V gene's germline CDR1 is SGHTA and CDR2 FQGNSA. Trimming removed 4 bases from V and 0 bases from J; junction bases left unmatched: 2. This CDR3 is 15 amino acids long. For the CDR3, the DNA is TGTGCCAGCAGCTCCGGACAGGGTAGCAATCAGCCCCAGCATTTT. Its protein is CASSSGQGSNQPQHF.

The rearrangement links TRBV2 to TRBJ1-1, with 11 bases that match TRBD1. Germline values: CDR1 SNHLY, CDR2 FYNNEI. This CDR3 region has 15 residues. With V trimmed by 5 bases and J by 7 bases, 9 bases remained unmatched. DNA of the CDR3: TGTGCCAGCAGTCTGGGACAGGGGGAAATCATTGAAGCTTTCTTT. Translated: CASSLGQGEIIEAFF.

The V gene is TRBV18, the J gene TRBJ1-1; D remains ambiguous. The CDR3 length is 17 residues. Trimming took off 0 bases at V and 1 base at J, with 15 bases between the two ends. CDR1 and CDR2 (germline): KGHSH, LQKENI. The CDR3 region is CASSPPGAGRKNTEAFF. CDR3 nucleotide sequence: TGTGCCAGCTCACCACCAGGTGCAGGCCGAAAGAACACTGAAGCTTTCTTT.

The chain combines TRBV7-3 with TRBJ2-5, with TRBD2 matching 10 bases. Per germline, CDR1 SGHTA and CDR2 FQGTGA. The V segment lost 5 bases and the J segment 1 base; nucleotides outside the gene matches: 4. CDR3 length equals 15 residues. CDR3 protein: CASSVAGGLQETQYF. CDR3 DNA: TGTGCCAGCAGCGTAGCGGGGGGCCTCCAAGAGACCCAGTACTTC.

V is TRBV19 and J is TRBJ2-2; TRBD1 matches 7 bases. V gave up 3 bases and J gave up 4 bases; unmatched junction bases: 2. This CDR3 spans 14 amino acids. Germline V CDR1 and CDR2: LNHDA, SQIVND (reference sequence). The CDR3: CASSIRQGTGELFF. The CDR3 coding sequence is TGTGCCAGTAGTATTCGACAGGGCACCGGGGAGCTGTTTTTT.

This sequence joins TRBV19 and TRBJ1-4, with a tentative D call TRBD1 (5 bases). CDR3 length: 15 amino acids. Germline CDR1 reads LNHDA; CDR2 reads SQIVND (reference sequence). Trimming left V 4 bases short and J 3 bases short, with 12 bases between. CDR3 in DNA: TGTGCCAGTAGTACCCAGGGTGCTGCTAATGAAAAACTGTTTTTT. This gives the protein CASSTQGAANEKLFF.

V gene TRBV27 combines with J gene TRBJ1-2; 9 bases fit TRBD1. This CDR3 is 16 amino acids long. Germline loops: CDR1 MNHEY, CDR2 SMNVEV (reference sequence). V shed 2 bases, J shed 4 bases, and the junction held 8 bases outside the gene matches. The CDR3 protein is CASSLNSGQGSYGYTF. For the CDR3, the DNA is TGTGCCAGCAGTTTAAATTCGGGACAGGGCAGCTATGGCTACACCTTC.

This chain links TRBV3-1 (or the pseudogene TRBV3-2) with TRBJ1-6; D gene ambiguous. The CDR3 extends over 12 amino acids. Germline CDR1 is LGHDT and CDR2 is YNNKEL (reference sequence). V was shortened by 2 bases and J by 7 bases, with 3 bases between the two germline ends. The CDR3 loop is CASSQRNSPLHF. The CDR3 DNA sequence: TGTGCCAGCAGCCAACGGAATTCACCCCTCCACTTT.

This sequence joins TRBV6-5 and TRBJ2-1; D remains ambiguous. V shed 4 bases and J shed 10 bases, with 11 bases lying between them. Germline-derived CDR1 and CDR2 are MNHEY and SVGAGI. The CDR3 runs to 12 residues. The CDR3 bases are TGTGCCAGCAGTTTCCCGACTGGAGAGCAGTTCTTC. Translation: CASSFPTGEQFF.

The sample holds one count of this clone. V and J are TRBV7-9 and TRBJ2-5, with D tentatively TRBD1 (5 bases). The CDR3 is 17 amino acids. Germline V gives CDR1 SEHNR, CDR2 FQNEAQ (reference sequence). The germline V and J ends were trimmed by 5 bases and 3 bases, with 22 bases remaining between them. The CDR3 region is CASSPPFFRDKKETQYF. In nucleotides, the CDR3 is TGTGCCAGCAGCCCCCCGTTTTTCAGGGATAAAAAAGAGACCCAGTACTTC.

The CDR3 is CASSDGRGRGAYEQYF. The CDR3 region has the DNA TGTGCCAGCAGTGATGGGAGGGGTAGGGGGGCGTACGAGCAGTACTTC. The chain recombines TRBV6-1 with TRBJ2-7, with a tentative D call TRBD2 (7 bases). Germline CDR1 MNHNS, CDR2 SASEGT. Trimming took 3 bases from V and 4 from J, leaving 19 bases between them. The CDR3 covers 16 residues.

The chain combines TRBV2 with TRBJ2-7; 7 positions match TRBD1. Germline values: CDR1 SNHLY, CDR2 FYNNEI. Trimming took 5 bases from V and 2 from J; bases not matched to a gene: 9. The CDR3 covers 15 residues. In DNA, the CDR3 is TGTGCCAGCAGTTATCTTCCGACAGGGACCTACGAGCAGTACTTC. Amino acid sequence: CASSYLPTGTYEQYF.

The chain employs TRBV27 and TRBJ1-6, with D uncertain. This CDR3 comprises 13 residues. The V and J ends lost 2 bases and 10 bases respectively, with 9 bases between them. Germline V lookup: CDR1 MNHEY, CDR2 SMNVEV (reference sequence). The CDR3 here is CASSLSPRSPLHF. The CDR3, as DNA: TGTGCCAGCAGTTTAAGCCCTAGATCACCCCTCCACTTT.

The chain couples TRBV5-4 to TRBJ1-1; weak D call: TRBD1 (5 bases). CDR3 length: 14 residues. With 2 bases removed from V and 10 bases from J, the gap between germline ends came to 18 bases. Germline values: CDR1 SGHNT, CDR2 YYREEE (reference sequence). The CDR3 DNA is TGTGCCAGCAGCTTAATGGGGCAGGGAGGTGGAGCTTTCTTT. Its translation: CASSLMGQGGGAFF.

The rearrangement joins TRBV2 to TRBJ2-7; 10 bases fit TRBD1. Germline V gene lookup returns CDR1 SNHLY and CDR2 FYNNEI. Trimming at V came to 5 bases and at J to 2 bases, leaving 6 bases not matched to a gene. The CDR3 length is 15 residues. The chain's CDR3 is CASSPDRGPAYEQYF. CDR3 nucleotides: TGTGCCAGCAGTCCCGACAGGGGGCCTGCCTACGAGCAGTACTTC.

This clone was counted a single time. The rearrangement uses TRBV4-1 and TRBJ1-1; a possible D gene is TRBD1 (6 bases). Germline loops: CDR1 MGHRA, CDR2 YSYEKL. The CDR3 loop spans 12 amino acids. V lost 8 bases and J 0 bases, leaving 7 bases between the germline ends. The CDR3 sequence: CASGQLNTEAFF. The CDR3 DNA follows: TGCGCCAGCGGACAGTTGAACACTGAAGCTTTCTTT.

The gene calls are TRBV7-9 and TRBJ1-2; D is possibly TRBD1 (5 bases). The CDR3 consists of 15 residues. CDR1 and CDR2 from the germline V gene are SEHNR and FQNEAQ (reference sequence). V was clipped by 6 bases and J by 1 base, with 15 bases between them. The CDR3 nucleotides are TGTGCCAGCAGTCCAGGGAATTGGGATAACTATGGCTACACCTTC. Amino acid sequence: CASSPGNWDNYGYTF.

The chain recombines TRBV2 with TRBJ1-5, with D possibly matching TRBD1 (6 bases). V shed 8 bases and J shed 7 bases, with 18 bases lying between them. Germline V gene sequence: CDR1 SNHLY, CDR2 FYNNEI. The CDR3 runs 14 residues. CDR3: CASGVPLGAQPQHF. The CDR3 bases are TGTGCCAGCGGGGTGCCTCTGGGGGCACAGCCCCAGCATTTT.

The CDR3 loop is CASIPRPTFGSEAFF. The CDR3 DNA reads as TGTGCCAGCATCCCCCGACCGACTTTTGGGAGTGAAGCTTTCTTT. The chain joins TRBV6-5 to TRBJ1-1, with D uncertain. CDR3 length: 15 amino acids. Trimming shortened V by 7 bases and J by 7 bases, and 22 bases separated the two germline ends. Germline loops: CDR1 MNHEY, CDR2 SVGAGI.

The chain is built from TRBV7-2 and TRBJ2-7; no clear D. The germline V and J ends were trimmed by 0 bases and 0 bases, with 6 bases remaining between them. CDR1 and CDR2 (germline): SGHTA, FQGNSA. The CDR3 consists of 14 residues. The CDR3 is CASSLAVLSYEQYF. The DNA of the CDR3 is TGTGCCAGCAGCTTAGCTGTTCTCTCCTACGAGCAGTACTTC.

This clone has a single count. The chain combines TRBV9 with TRBJ2-5, with 7 bases that match TRBD2. Trimming took 2 bases from V and 5 from J; bases not matched to a gene: 9. CDR1 and CDR2 (germline): SGDLS, YYNGEE. The CDR3 has 15 amino acids. The CDR3 region is CASSVEGGAGETQYF. For the CDR3, the DNA is TGTGCCAGCAGCGTCGAGGGAGGGGCCGGGGAGACCCAGTACTTC.

CDR3 amino acids: CASSYAQGYNYGYTF. The CDR3 region has the DNA TGTGCCAGCAGTTACGCGCAGGGTTATAACTATGGCTACACCTTC. The chain joins TRBV6-2 or TRBV6-3 to TRBJ1-2; D perhaps matches TRBD1 (5 bases). The V gene lost 2 bases and the J gene lost 1 base, with 11 bases spanning the gap. CDR1 MNHEY and CDR2 SVGEGT come from the germline V gene. CDR3 length equals 15 residues.

This sequence joins TRBV9 and TRBJ2-5; TRBD2 aligns across 10 bases. Germline V gene sequence: CDR1 SGDLS, CDR2 YYNGEE. This CDR3 spans 14 amino acids. After removal of 3 bases from V and 5 bases from J, the junction contained 4 bases not matched to a gene. Here the CDR3 DNA reads TGTGCCAGCAGCGCAACTAGCGGGGAGGAGACCCAGTACTTC. Translation gives CASSATSGEETQYF.

V gene TRBV30 combines with J gene TRBJ2-1, with 8 nucleotides matching TRBD2. Germline CDR1 is GTSNPN and CDR2 is SVGIG (reference sequence). This CDR3 spans 13 amino acids. V shed 2 bases and J 7 bases; nucleotides not matched to a gene: 4. Here the CDR3 reads CAWSYGGANEQFF. In DNA form, the CDR3 reads TGTGCCTGGAGTTACGGGGGGGCTAATGAGCAGTTCTTC.

V and J are TRBV7-8 and TRBJ2-2; TRBD1 matches 7 bases. V was pared by 3 bases and J by 4 bases, with 20 bases of the junction left unmatched. Looked up from germline, CDR1 is SGHVS and CDR2 is FQNEAQ. The CDR3 is made up of 20 amino acids. CDR3 protein: CASSFRHELRGTVGTGELFF. CDR3 in DNA: TGTGCCAGCAGCTTCCGACATGAGCTCAGGGGGACCGTCGGCACCGGGGAGCTGTTTTTT.

This chain uses TRBV27 with TRBJ2-1; a weak D match, TRBD1 (5 bases). The CDR3 has 13 residues. Trimming shortened V by 2 bases and J by 10 bases, and 12 bases separated the two germline ends. The germline V gene encodes CDR1 MNHEY and CDR2 SMNVEV (reference sequence). CDR3 residues: CASSLVAGREQFF. In DNA form, the CDR3 reads TGTGCCAGCAGTTTAGTAGCAGGGCGAGAGCAGTTCTTC.

V is TRBV19 and J is TRBJ2-7; TRBD2 matches 8 bases. V was pared by 0 bases and J by 4 bases, with 5 bases of the junction left unmatched. Germline V gives CDR1 LNHDA, CDR2 SQIVND (reference sequence). This CDR3 has 15 amino acids. In DNA, the CDR3 is TGTGCCAGTAGTATAGAGCGGGGGGCCCCATACGAGCAGTACTTC. This translates into CASSIERGAPYEQYF.

The CDR3 DNA reads as TGTGCCAGCAGTTTGCCCAGGGCTGAAGCTTTCTTT. As protein: CASSLPRAEAFF. This chain joins TRBV12-3 or TRBV12-4 and TRBJ1-1; D is possibly TRBD1 (5 bases). The CDR3 sequence is 12 residues long. The V end lost 3 bases, the J end lost 6 bases, and 8 bases lay between the germline ends.

This clone was found once. J is TRBJ2-7 and V is TRBV18; 10 bases line up with TRBD1. The CDR3 contains 17 residues. Germline-derived CDR1 and CDR2 are KGHSH and LQKENI. The J segment lost 6 bases and the V segment lost 2 bases, leaving 13 bases of the junction unmatched. Written as DNA, the CDR3 is TGTGCCAGCTCACCATTCCCGACAGGGGGCGGTCGCGGCGAGCAGTACTTC. Translated, it gives CASSPFPTGGGRGEQYF.